Listed here is a single T cell receptor beta chain. This sample stems from a study of CXCR3-negative and CXCR3-positive naive CD8 T cells. For the study at large: Collectively, the libraries yielded some 150 million TRB reads in total, at about 1.5 +/- 0.3 million per library.

There are 14 residues in the CDR3. CDR1 is MNHNY, CDR2 SVGAGI, per germline (reference sequence). Among CD8+ T cells, naive ones were CD45RO-CCR7+CD27+CD95-. cDNA libraries for TRB were generated by 5' RACE incorporating UMI labels. TCRdb reanalyzed the 5' RACE reads, giving one entry per CDR3 protein sequence and no DNA. The listing contains 100,000 to 150,000 distinct CDR3 sequences. The receptor comes from a human donor in good health. Some clones in this sample may be carry-over from other donors' samples. The specimen sequenced was naive CXCR3- CD8+ T cells from blood. As for subset: CD45RO-CCR7+CD27+CD95- naive CD8+ T cells lacking CXCR3 (TNR3-). The rearrangement uses TRBV6-6 and TRBJ2-3. CDR3 region: CASSYSRGADTQYF.